The 25 T cell receptor beta chains listed next were all sequenced from one sample in a study of glioma-infiltrating T cells after dendritic cell vaccination. The assay was immunoSEQ multiplex PCR, and TCRdb's table has in-frame clones only and misses some. The table has about 64,000 clones, approximately 78% seen once. The source material was blood, sampled before dendritic cell vaccination. The source is a human donor with glioblastoma.

The chain carries TRBV5-1 and TRBJ2-7, with 8 bases lining up with TRBD1. Germline CDR1 and CDR2: SGHRS and YFSETQ. The CDR3 is 14 residues long. With V trimmed by 0 bases and J by 6 bases, 5 bases remained unmatched. The CDR3 is CASSLGTGLAEQYF. The CDR3 DNA reads TGCGCCAGCAGCTTGGGGACAGGGTTGGCCGAGCAGTACTTC.

V is TRBV19 and J is TRBJ1-5, with no clear D. Germline-derived CDR1 and CDR2 are LNHDA and SQIVND (reference sequence). Trimming removed 7 bases at V and 0 bases at J, with 10 bases between. This CDR3 region has 14 residues. This CDR3 is CASNYVASNQPQHF. The CDR3 DNA is TGTGCCAGTAATTACGTGGCTAGCAATCAGCCCCAGCATTTT.

This chain connects TRBV19 to TRBJ2-2, with 11 bases fitting TRBD2. J was trimmed by 8 bases and V by 6 bases; bases with no gene match: 20. The CDR3 extends over 19 amino acids. The germline V gene encodes CDR1 LNHDA and CDR2 SQIVND (reference sequence). This CDR3 reads CASRPIAGGPRVGQGELFF. The CDR3 DNA is TGTGCCAGTAGACCTATAGCGGGGGGGCCACGGGTCGGACAGGGGGAGCTGTTTTTT.

The chain recombines TRBV9 with TRBJ1-1, with TRBD1 matching over 7 bases. Germline CDR1 and CDR2: SGDLS and YYNGEE. Unmatched junction bases numbered 12, after V lost 2 bases and J lost 2 bases. The CDR3 is 17 residues long. The CDR3 sequence: CASSVRGQGVGNTEAFF. CDR3 bases: TGTGCCAGCAGCGTGAGAGGGCAGGGGGTAGGAAACACTGAAGCTTTCTTT.

This chain joins TRBV6-4 and TRBJ1-2; 7 nucleotides match TRBD1. The V gene end was trimmed by 4 bases and the J gene end by 3 bases; junction bases not matched to a gene: 8. CDR1 MRHNA and CDR2 SNTAGT come from the germline V gene. This CDR3 has 15 residues. CDR3 sequence: CASSVSEGAYYGYTF. CDR3 DNA: TGTGCCAGCAGTGTTTCTGAGGGGGCTTACTATGGCTACACCTTC.

The chain has TRBV29-1 and TRBJ1-3; TRBD1 is a possible D gene (5 bases). The length of the CDR3 is 13 residues. Germline CDR1 and CDR2: SQVTM and ANQGSEA. V was shortened by 5 bases and J by 4 bases, with 12 bases between the two germline ends. The CDR3 DNA is TGCAGCGTTTTCGCACAGGCGGGAAACACCATATATTTT. Amino acid sequence: CSVFAQAGNTIYF.

V gene TRBV14 combines with J gene TRBJ1-2; D unclear. The V end lost 1 base, the J end lost 3 bases, and 6 bases lay between the germline ends. This CDR3 region has 13 residues. The germline V gene encodes CDR1 SGHDN and CDR2 FVKESK. The CDR3 region is CASSQAVYYGYTF. DNA of the CDR3: TGTGCCAGCAGCCAAGCCGTCTACTATGGCTACACCTTC.

This clone appeared a few times. The chain couples TRBV15 to TRBJ2-1, with 10 bases aligning to TRBD2. CDR1 is LNHNV, CDR2 YYDKDF, per germline (reference sequence). J was trimmed by 0 bases and V by 5 bases; bases with no gene match: 7. The CDR3 runs 17 residues. The CDR3 DNA sequence: TGTGCCACCAGCCCTAGCGGGGGTGCTAGCTCCTACAATGAGCAGTTCTTC. As protein: CATSPSGGASSYNEQFF.

The rearrangement joins TRBV6-5 to TRBJ1-5; D remains ambiguous. This CDR3 spans 12 amino acids. V shed 5 bases and J shed 4 bases, with 6 bases lying between them. Germline V gene lookup returns CDR1 MNHEY and CDR2 SVGAGI. The CDR3 sequence: CASSTGNQPQHF. For the CDR3, the DNA is TGTGCCAGCAGTACCGGGAATCAGCCCCAGCATTTT.

This clone was seen only once. This chain connects TRBV27 to TRBJ1-5; TRBD1 aligns across 9 bases. The ends lost 6 bases at V and 4 bases at J; junction bases unmatched: 7. Looked up from germline, CDR1 is MNHEY and CDR2 is SMNVEV (reference sequence). CDR3 size: 15 residues. The CDR3 here is CASRTGTGINQPQHF. CDR3 DNA: TGTGCCAGCAGAACCGGGACAGGGATTAATCAGCCCCAGCATTTT.

This clone occurred once. The rearrangement links TRBV7-2 to TRBJ1-5; tentatively, D is TRBD1 (6 bases). The V end was cut by 5 bases, the J end by 4 bases, with 9 bases between. Germline assignment: CDR1 SGHTA and CDR2 FQGNSA. The CDR3 spans 13 residues. CDR3 region: CASSVTGNQPQHF. The CDR3 nucleotides are TGTGCCAGCAGCGTAACAGGGAATCAGCCCCAGCATTTT.

This rearrangement joins TRBV7-6 to TRBJ1-5, with D possibly matching TRBD1 (6 bases). CDR1 is SGHVS, CDR2 FNYEAQ, per germline. The CDR3 spans 14 residues. The V end lost 1 base, the J end lost 2 bases, and 6 bases lay between the germline ends. In DNA, the CDR3 is TGTGCCAGCAGCTTAGAGGGGGGCAATCAGCCCCAGCATTTT. Translated: CASSLEGGNQPQHF.

The chain is built from TRBV18 and TRBJ2-5; TRBD1 matches 8 bases. CDR1 is KGHSH, CDR2 LQKENI, per germline. V dropped 6 bases and J dropped 7; count of bases not matched to a gene: 7. The CDR3 contains 13 residues. Here the CDR3 reads CASSLRGRRTQYF. The CDR3 DNA follows: TGTGCCAGCTCGCTCAGGGGGCGCAGGACCCAGTACTTC.

The rearrangement links TRBV2 to TRBJ2-3; 9 bases are a match to TRBD2. Unmatched junction bases numbered 6, after V lost 2 bases and J lost 0 bases. This CDR3 region has 17 residues. CDR1 is SNHLY, CDR2 FYNNEI, per germline. CDR3 DNA: TGTGCCAGCAGTGAAAGTTACAGCGGGGGGAGCACAGATACGCAGTATTTT. The encoded protein is CASSESYSGGSTDTQYF.

Only one count was recorded for this clone. J is TRBJ1-2 and V is TRBV28; D is undetermined. The V gene's germline CDR1 is MDHEN and CDR2 SYDVKM. The CDR3 extends over 15 amino acids. Trimming took 3 bases from V and 6 from J, leaving 17 bases between them. This chain's CDR3 is CASSLFGVENHGYTF. As DNA, the CDR3 is TGTGCCAGCAGTTTGTTCGGGGTTGAGAACCATGGCTACACCTTC.

V is TRBV5-1 and J is TRBJ1-2, with D perhaps TRBD1 (6 bases). Germline V gives CDR1 SGHRS, CDR2 YFSETQ. The CDR3 totals 15 residues. V lost 3 bases and J 6 bases, leaving 18 bases between the germline ends. In nucleotides, the CDR3 is TGCGCCAGCAGCTCATACCTGACAGGAGAGAATGGCTACACCTTC. This sequence encodes CASSSYLTGENGYTF. Together with reference TRBV5-1 and TRBJ1-2, the CDR3 gives the full variable domain: KAGVTQTPRYLIKTRGQQVTLSCSPISGHRSVSWYQQTPGQGLQFLFEYFSETQRNKGNFPGRFSGRQFSNSRSEMNVSTLELGDSALYLCASSSYLTGENGYTFGSGTRLTVV.

The CDR3 loop reads CASSSSAYGGGSKNIQYF. CDR3 nucleotide sequence: TGTGCCAGCAGCTCGTCCGCTTACGGGGGTGGCTCCAAAAACATTCAGTACTTC. V is TRBV7-2 and J is TRBJ2-4, with a possible D match to TRBD2 (6 bases). The V end lost 4 bases, the J end lost 2 bases, and 21 bases lay between the germline ends. Germline CDR1 and CDR2: SGHTA and FQGNSA. CDR3 length: 18 amino acids.

The chain links TRBV27 to TRBJ1-5, with D perhaps TRBD1 (5 bases). The CDR3 runs 13 residues. Germline CDR1 MNHEY, CDR2 SMNVEV (reference sequence). V lost 6 bases and J 5 bases, leaving 11 bases between the germline ends. The CDR3 sequence: CASSPRADQPQHF. Written as DNA, the CDR3 is TGTGCCAGCAGCCCCAGGGCGGATCAGCCCCAGCATTTT.

This clone showed up just a few times. The chain has TRBV28 and TRBJ2-7; 8 nucleotides align to TRBD2. The CDR3 extends over 15 amino acids. CDR1 is MDHEN, CDR2 SYDVKM, per germline. Losses at the gene ends were 4 bases for V and 2 bases for J; bases not matched to a gene: 7. The DNA of the CDR3 is TGTGCCAGCAGTTCTCTGGCGGGGGGAACCTACGAGCAGTACTTC. Protein sequence: CASSSLAGGTYEQYF.

This clone was counted only a few times. This sequence joins TRBV4-2 and TRBJ2-2; 7 bases fit TRBD1. CDR1 is LGHNA and CDR2 is YNFKEQ in the germline V gene. After removal of 0 bases from V and 4 bases from J, the junction contained 2 bases not matched to a gene. The CDR3 is 15 amino acids. As DNA, the CDR3 is TGTGCCAGCAGCCAAGAGGCAGGGGGCACCGGGGAGCTGTTTTTT. Translation: CASSQEAGGTGELFF.

J is TRBJ2-7 and V is TRBV11-2; D is perhaps TRBD1 (6 bases). V gave up 1 base and J gave up 2 bases, with 6 bases separating them. Germline CDR1 is SGHAT and CDR2 is FQNNGV. This CDR3 has 13 residues. CDR3 DNA sequence: TGTGCCAGCAGCTTAGGGACAGCCTACGAGCAGTACTTC. This translates into CASSLGTAYEQYF.

The chain employs TRBV5-1 and TRBJ2-3, with 10 bases matching TRBD2. CDR1 and CDR2 from the germline V gene are SGHRS and YFSETQ. The CDR3 is 16 residues long. V shed 1 base, J shed 4 bases, and the junction held 6 bases outside the gene matches. The CDR3 nucleotides read TGCGCCAGCAGCTTGCGGGAGCGGGGGGGCGCAGATACGCAGTATTTT. Amino acid sequence: CASSLRERGGADTQYF.

The chain couples TRBV9 to TRBJ2-5; the match to TRBD1 covers 7 bases. V was clipped by 0 bases and J by 5 bases; unmatched bases: 10. Germline V CDR1 and CDR2: SGDLS, YYNGEE. The CDR3 loop spans 16 amino acids. The CDR3 loop is CASSVALTGVRETQYF. Written as DNA, the CDR3 is TGTGCCAGCAGCGTAGCACTCACAGGGGTAAGGGAGACCCAGTACTTC.

DNA of the CDR3: TGTGCCTGGACGACAGGGTGGAATTCACCCCTCCACTTT. Amino acids: CAWTTGWNSPLHF. J is TRBJ1-6 and V is TRBV30; 7 nucleotides line up with TRBD1. Trimming at V came to 4 bases and at J to 7 bases, leaving 4 bases not matched to a gene. The CDR3 consists of 13 residues. The germline V gene encodes CDR1 GTSNPN and CDR2 SVGIG (reference sequence).

The gene calls are TRBV15 and TRBJ2-4; tentatively, D is TRBD1 (5 bases). The germline gives CDR1 LNHNV, CDR2 YYDKDF (reference sequence). V gave up 5 bases and J gave up 8 bases, with 16 bases separating them. The CDR3 is 14 residues long. The CDR3 here is CATSARQKGDIQYF. CDR3 sequence (DNA): TGTGCCACCAGCGCCAGACAGAAAGGGGACATTCAGTACTTC.